The rows below give T cell receptor beta chains drawn from one sample of a study of shared clonotypes between healthy human individuals. Here immunoSEQ multiplex PCR was the method, and the copy in TCRdb shows in-frame clones only, minus some. The profile shows about 330,000 clones, 74% of them singletons. What was sequenced was memory CD4+ T cells sorted from blood. These receptors all stem from a man aged 30 to 39 in good health. Each CDR3 is given with its conserved first and last residue. Fields, in order: CDR3 protein, V gene, clone size, J gene. A row's size may be missing; if present it is once, few, many or a size class.

CDR3aa: CSVEPRGLLSSTDTQYF; v_gene: TRBV29-1; abundance: .; j_gene: TRBJ2-3
CDR3aa: CASSKQGSADTQYF; v_gene: TRBV7-9; abundance: .; j_gene: TRBJ2-3
CDR3aa: CASSGAGGGEQYF; v_gene: TRBV27; abundance: .; j_gene: TRBJ2-7
CDR3aa: CASTKGQGAGETQYF; v_gene: TRBV6-1; abundance: .; j_gene: TRBJ2-5
CDR3aa: CASSFRRERGGELFF; v_gene: TRBV5-1; abundance: .; j_gene: TRBJ2-2
CDR3aa: CASSSGGLASSYNEQFF; v_gene: TRBV5-4; abundance: .; j_gene: TRBJ2-1
CDR3aa: CASSMLGPYEQYF; v_gene: TRBV19; abundance: .; j_gene: TRBJ2-7
CDR3aa: CASSLAGRGEQYF; v_gene: TRBV7-2; abundance: .; j_gene: TRBJ2-7
CDR3aa: CASPRRTGNSEQYF; v_gene: TRBV10-1; abundance: .; j_gene: TRBJ2-7
CDR3aa: CASSFERKTDTQYF; v_gene: TRBV7-6; abundance: .; j_gene: TRBJ2-3
CDR3aa: CASSDPGGAYNEQFF; v_gene: TRBV10-1; abundance: .; j_gene: TRBJ2-1
CDR3aa: CASSPPPGRQFF; v_gene: TRBV19; abundance: .; j_gene: TRBJ2-1
CDR3aa: CASSLGAGNSNQPQHF; v_gene: TRBV7-2; abundance: few; j_gene: TRBJ1-5
CDR3aa: CASSPDLYSYVNNEQFF; v_gene: TRBV9; abundance: many; j_gene: TRBJ2-1
CDR3aa: CASSLVGSSYNEQFF; v_gene: TRBV5-1; abundance: .; j_gene: TRBJ2-1
CDR3aa: CASQRTPFAYEQFF; v_gene: TRBV6-5; abundance: few; j_gene: TRBJ2-1
CDR3aa: CASSLGAGDQETQYF; v_gene: TRBV5-4; abundance: .; j_gene: TRBJ2-5
CDR3aa: CASSYGEDTEAFF; v_gene: TRBV6-6; abundance: .; j_gene: TRBJ1-1
CDR3aa: CASSFTSGLTDTQYF; v_gene: TRBV5-5; abundance: .; j_gene: TRBJ2-3
CDR3aa: CAISGRKGTGENEQFF; v_gene: TRBV10-3; abundance: .; j_gene: TRBJ2-1
CDR3aa: CAWSGSDRGEQYF; v_gene: TRBV30; abundance: few; j_gene: TRBJ2-7
CDR3aa: CASSSGGSTEAFF; v_gene: TRBV14; abundance: .; j_gene: TRBJ1-1
CDR3aa: CASSLGAYNEQFF; v_gene: TRBV7-2; abundance: .; j_gene: TRBJ2-1
CDR3aa: CASSLWAGHQETQYF; v_gene: TRBV5-1; abundance: .; j_gene: TRBJ2-5
CDR3aa: CASSRGRGYGYTF; v_gene: TRBV28; abundance: .; j_gene: TRBJ1-2
CDR3aa: CSVEEIQGSGDIQYF; v_gene: TRBV29-1; abundance: .; j_gene: TRBJ2-4
CDR3aa: CATSRERQDLEKLFF; v_gene: TRBV15; abundance: few; j_gene: TRBJ1-4
CDR3aa: CASTTPGWTQYF; v_gene: TRBV6-1; abundance: few; j_gene: TRBJ2-5
CDR3aa: CASSSVGRGLGQPQHF; v_gene: TRBV7-2; abundance: .; j_gene: TRBJ1-5
CDR3aa: CASSFLYGRQRGYEQYF; v_gene: TRBV5-4; abundance: .; j_gene: TRBJ2-7
CDR3aa: CASSKGNYEQYF; v_gene: TRBV21-1; abundance: .; j_gene: TRBJ2-7
CDR3aa: CASSANVPFQYF; v_gene: TRBV2; abundance: few; j_gene: TRBJ2-3
CDR3aa: CASSSRGAGAEDTQYF; v_gene: TRBV27; abundance: .; j_gene: TRBJ2-3
CDR3aa: CASSLGTDPPEAFF; v_gene: TRBV5-1; abundance: .; j_gene: TRBJ1-1
CDR3aa: CASSDVGRQETQYF; v_gene: TRBV6-1; abundance: .; j_gene: TRBJ2-5
CDR3aa: CASSIRDTQYF; v_gene: TRBV19; abundance: .; j_gene: TRBJ2-3
CDR3aa: CASSVERQETQYF; v_gene: TRBV10-1; abundance: few; j_gene: TRBJ2-5
CDR3aa: CASSTRTSGRGLYQFF; v_gene: TRBV7-8; abundance: many; j_gene: TRBJ2-1
CDR3aa: CASRTESGWVGNSPLHF; v_gene: TRBV5-1; abundance: .; j_gene: TRBJ1-6
CDR3aa: CASSPPNRTPGNIQYF; v_gene: TRBV18; abundance: .; j_gene: TRBJ2-4
CDR3aa: CASSTEGVSNQPQHF; v_gene: TRBV6-1; abundance: .; j_gene: TRBJ1-5
CDR3aa: CSVVGRFLYNEQFF; v_gene: TRBV29-1; abundance: .; j_gene: TRBJ2-1
CDR3aa: CASSQEGRGDTQYF; v_gene: TRBV7-8; abundance: .; j_gene: TRBJ2-3
CDR3aa: CASSFLPEFNEQYF; v_gene: TRBV5-5; abundance: .; j_gene: TRBJ2-7
CDR3aa: CASSKTVSSTNEKLFF; v_gene: TRBV11-2; abundance: .; j_gene: TRBJ1-4
CDR3aa: CASSLKGGQETQYF; v_gene: TRBV28; abundance: .; j_gene: TRBJ2-5
CDR3aa: CASSYQDRGQYTQYF; v_gene: TRBV6-6; abundance: .; j_gene: TRBJ2-3
CDR3aa: CASREIGELFF; v_gene: TRBV6-1; abundance: .; j_gene: TRBJ2-2
CDR3aa: CASRSGPNQSPGEQFF; v_gene: TRBV2; abundance: .; j_gene: TRBJ2-1
CDR3aa: CASSLAKTSGRSYEQYF; v_gene: TRBV5-4; abundance: .; j_gene: TRBJ2-7
CDR3aa: CATSLGLVNTGELFF; v_gene: TRBV15; abundance: .; j_gene: TRBJ2-2
CDR3aa: CASSTDVQETQYF; v_gene: TRBV2; abundance: .; j_gene: TRBJ2-5
CDR3aa: CASSQGPAGQYF; v_gene: TRBV14; abundance: once; j_gene: TRBJ2-3
CDR3aa: CASSTGTGNSYNEQFF; v_gene: TRBV5-6; abundance: once; j_gene: TRBJ2-1
CDR3aa: CSVDGYGTSSMNEQFF; v_gene: TRBV29-1; abundance: .; j_gene: TRBJ2-1
CDR3aa: CATSRESAGVVYEQYF; v_gene: TRBV15; abundance: many; j_gene: TRBJ2-7
CDR3aa: CASSDPTDTTYF; v_gene: TRBV2; abundance: few; j_gene: TRBJ2-7